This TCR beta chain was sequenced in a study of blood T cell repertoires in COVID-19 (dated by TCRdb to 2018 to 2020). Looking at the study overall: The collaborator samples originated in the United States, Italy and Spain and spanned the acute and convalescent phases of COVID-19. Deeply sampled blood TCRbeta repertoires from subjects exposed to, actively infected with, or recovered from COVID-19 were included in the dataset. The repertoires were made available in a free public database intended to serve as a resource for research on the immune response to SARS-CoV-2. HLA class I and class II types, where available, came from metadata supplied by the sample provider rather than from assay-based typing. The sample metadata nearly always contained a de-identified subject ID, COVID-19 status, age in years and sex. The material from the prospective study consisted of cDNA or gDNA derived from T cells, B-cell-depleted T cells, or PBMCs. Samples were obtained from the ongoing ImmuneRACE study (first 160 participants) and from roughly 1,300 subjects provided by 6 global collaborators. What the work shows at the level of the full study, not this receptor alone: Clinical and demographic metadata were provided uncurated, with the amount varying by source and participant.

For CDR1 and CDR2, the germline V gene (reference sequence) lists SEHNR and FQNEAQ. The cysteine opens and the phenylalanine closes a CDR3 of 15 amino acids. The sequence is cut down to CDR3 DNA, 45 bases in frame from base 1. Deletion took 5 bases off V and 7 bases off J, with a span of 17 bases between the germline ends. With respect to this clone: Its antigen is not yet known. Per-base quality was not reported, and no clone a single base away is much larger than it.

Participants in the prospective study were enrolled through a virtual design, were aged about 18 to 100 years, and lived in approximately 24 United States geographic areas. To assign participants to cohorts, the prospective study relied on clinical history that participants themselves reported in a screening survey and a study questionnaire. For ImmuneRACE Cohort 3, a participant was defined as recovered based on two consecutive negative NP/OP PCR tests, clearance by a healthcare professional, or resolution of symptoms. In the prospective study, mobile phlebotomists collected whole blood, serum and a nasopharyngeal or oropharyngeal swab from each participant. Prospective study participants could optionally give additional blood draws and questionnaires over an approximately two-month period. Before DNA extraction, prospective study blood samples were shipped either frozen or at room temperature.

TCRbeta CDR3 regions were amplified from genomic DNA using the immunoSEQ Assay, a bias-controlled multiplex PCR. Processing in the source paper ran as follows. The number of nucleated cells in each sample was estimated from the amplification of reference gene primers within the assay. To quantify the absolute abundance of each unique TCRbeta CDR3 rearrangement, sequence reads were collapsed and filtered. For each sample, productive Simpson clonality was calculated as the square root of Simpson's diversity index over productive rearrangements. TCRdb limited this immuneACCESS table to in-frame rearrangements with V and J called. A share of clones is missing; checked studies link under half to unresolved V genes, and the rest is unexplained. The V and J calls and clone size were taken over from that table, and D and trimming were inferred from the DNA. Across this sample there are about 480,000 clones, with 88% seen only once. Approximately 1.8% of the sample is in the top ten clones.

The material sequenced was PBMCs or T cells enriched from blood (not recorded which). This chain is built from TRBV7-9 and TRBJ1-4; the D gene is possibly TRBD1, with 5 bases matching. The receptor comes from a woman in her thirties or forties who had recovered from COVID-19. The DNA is TGTGCCAGCAGCCTTGGGCAGGCGGGGGGTGAAAAACTGTTTTTT. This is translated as CASSLGQAGGEKLFF.